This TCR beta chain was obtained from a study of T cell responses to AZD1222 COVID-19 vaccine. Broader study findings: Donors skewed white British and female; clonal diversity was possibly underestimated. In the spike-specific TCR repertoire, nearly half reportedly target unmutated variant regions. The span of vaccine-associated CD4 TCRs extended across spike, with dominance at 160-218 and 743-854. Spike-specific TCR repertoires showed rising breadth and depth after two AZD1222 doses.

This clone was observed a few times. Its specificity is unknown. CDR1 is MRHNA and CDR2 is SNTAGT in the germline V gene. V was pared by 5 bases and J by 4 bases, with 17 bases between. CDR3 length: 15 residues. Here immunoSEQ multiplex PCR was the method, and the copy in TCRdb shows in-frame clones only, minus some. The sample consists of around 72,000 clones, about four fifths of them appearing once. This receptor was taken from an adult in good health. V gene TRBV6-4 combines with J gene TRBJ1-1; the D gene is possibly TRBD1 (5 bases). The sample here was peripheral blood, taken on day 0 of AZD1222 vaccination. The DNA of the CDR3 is TGTGCCAGCAGTCTGACGTCGGCCGGGGGCACTGAAGCTTTCTTT. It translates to CASSLTSAGGTEAFF.